This TCR beta chain was recorded in a study of cytomegalovirus exposure and HLA in healthy donors. The wider study: The 110 or so validation repertoires were produced on the same platform as the 670 or so repertoires of the first cohort. This was reported in a later analysis.

Study findings and constraints: The CMV antigen specificity of a few CMV-associated chains was confirmed through in vitro analysis. Cytomegalovirus-associated status was assigned to roughly 160 TCR beta chains. A later analysis found first-cohort TCR clusters tended to co-occur in the 130 or so validation repertoires.

To note about this clone: As yet, its antigen is unknown.

Using immunoSEQ multiplex PCR, the repertoire was profiled, and TCRdb retains in-frame clones only, with some absent. The sample lists around 150,000 clones, approximately 96% seen once, with roughly 0.83% in the top ten. Input material: PBMCs. This sequence was found in a woman aged 18-29 years in good health and CMV-seronegative.

In DNA, the CDR3 is TGTGCCATCAGTGAAGGGACAGGGACCAACGAGCAGTACTTC. Its protein is CAISEGTGTNEQYF. V and J are TRBV10-3 and TRBJ2-7, with 9 bases lining up with TRBD1. Germline loops: CDR1 ENHRY, CDR2 SYGVKD. After removal of 3 bases from V and 5 bases from J, the junction contained 5 bases not matched to a gene. CDR3 length: 14 amino acids.